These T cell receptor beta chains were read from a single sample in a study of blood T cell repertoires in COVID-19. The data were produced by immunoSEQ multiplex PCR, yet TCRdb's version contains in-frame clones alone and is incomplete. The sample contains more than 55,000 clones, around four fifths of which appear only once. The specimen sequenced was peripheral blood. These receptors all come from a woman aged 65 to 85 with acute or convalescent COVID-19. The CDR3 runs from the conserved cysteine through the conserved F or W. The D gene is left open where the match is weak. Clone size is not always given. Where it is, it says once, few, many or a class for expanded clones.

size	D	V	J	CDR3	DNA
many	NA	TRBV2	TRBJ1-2	CASGRTVYGYTF	TGTGCCAGCGGACGGACAGTATATGGCTACACCTTC
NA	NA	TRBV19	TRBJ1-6	CASSPRTGFAIYNSPLHF	TGTGCCAGTAGTCCTCGAACAGGGTTCGCGATTTATAATTCACCCCTCCACTTT
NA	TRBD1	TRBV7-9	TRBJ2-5	CASSTRQGAGTETQYF	TGTGCCAGCAGCACAAGACAGGGGGCCGGTACGGAGACCCAGTACTTC
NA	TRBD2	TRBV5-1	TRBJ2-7	CASSLVASGTYEQYF	TGCGCCAGCAGCTTGGTAGCTAGCGGAACCTACGAGCAGTACTTC
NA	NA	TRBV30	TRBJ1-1	CAWNVRGMGTEAFF	TGTGCCTGGAACGTACGGGGGATGGGCACTGAAGCTTTCTTT
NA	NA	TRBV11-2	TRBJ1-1	CASSLGVGGNAEAFF	TGTGCCAGCAGCTTAGGAGTGGGCGGGAACGCTGAAGCTTTCTTT
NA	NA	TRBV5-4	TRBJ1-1	CASSLGGATEAFF	TGTGCCAGCAGCTTGGGTGGGGCCACTGAAGCTTTCTTT
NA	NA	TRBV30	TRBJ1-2	CAATGGGSGYTF	TGTGCCGCTACGGGGGGAGGCTCTGGCTACACCTTC
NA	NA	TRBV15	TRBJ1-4	CATSRAAGVGEKLFF	TGTGCCACCAGCAGAGCCGCAGGTGTGGGTGAAAAACTGTTTTTT
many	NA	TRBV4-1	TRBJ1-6	CASRARREGNSPLHF	TGCGCCAGCAGGGCTAGGAGGGAGGGTAATTCACCCCTCCACTTT
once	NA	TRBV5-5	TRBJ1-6	CASSLQLSHYNSPLHF	TGTGCCAGCAGCTTACAGCTCTCCCATTATAATTCACCCCTCCACTTT
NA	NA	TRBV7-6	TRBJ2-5	CASSSPGLQETQYF	TGTGCCAGCAGCTCACCGGGACTTCAAGAGACCCAGTACTTC
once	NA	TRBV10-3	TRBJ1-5	CAISESGNRPNQPQHF	TGTGCCATCAGTGAGTCTGGTAACAGGCCAAATCAGCCCCAGCATTTT